This is a list of T cell receptor beta chains from one sample in a study of long-term antiretroviral therapy in people with HIV. Libraries were prepared by immunoSEQ multiplex PCR; TCRdb keeps only in-frame clonotypes and omits some of them. The sample carries about 25,000 clones, 85% to 90% recorded once. Sequenced here: unsorted PBMCs, sampled about 4.5 years after starting antiretroviral therapy. The receptors were sampled from a man aged 25-45 years with HIV. CDR3s include the opening cysteine and the closing phenylalanine or tryptophan. The order of the fields is J gene, D gene, clone size, V gene, CDR3 DNA, CDR3 protein. D genes are given only for firm matches. Where a row states a size, it is once, few, many or the class of an expanded clone; other rows omit it.

>TRBJ2-3|TRBD2|once|TRBV27
TGTGCCAGCAGTGCAGCTAGCGGGCGGGGCCTAACGCAGTATTTT
CASSAASGRGLTQYF
>TRBJ1-2|NA|NA|TRBV7-6
TGTGCCAGCAGCTTAGCACCCCGGCGTTCGGCAGGGTATGGCTACACCTTC
CASSLAPRRSAGYGYTF
>TRBJ1-5|NA|few|TRBV14
TGTGCCAGCAGCGGGCAACAGGGAGAGCCCCAGCATTTT
CASSGQQGEPQHF
>TRBJ2-1|TRBD2|NA|TRBV11-2
TGTGCCAGCAGCCCCCAAGGGGGGCGGGGGGACAATGAGCAGTTCTTC
CASSPQGGRGDNEQFF
>TRBJ2-7|NA|NA|TRBV7-3
TGTGCCAGCAGCTCTGGGGGGGAGCAGTACTTC
CASSSGGEQYF
>TRBJ1-2|NA|few|TRBV7-9
TGTGCCAGCAGTGAGGGGAGGGCTAACTATGGCTACACCTTC
CASSEGRANYGYTF
>TRBJ2-1|NA|NA|TRBV15
TGTGCCACCAGCCGGACATCACCCTACAATGAGCAGTTCTTC
CATSRTSPYNEQFF
>TRBJ1-6|TRBD1|NA|TRBV7-9
TGTGCCAGCAGCTTAGGGGACAGGGGATCACCCCTCCACTTT
CASSLGDRGSPLHF
>TRBJ2-1|NA|NA|TRBV6-6
TGTGCCAGCAGTTACTCGGAACAGAGCTCCTACAATGAGCAGTTCTTC
CASSYSEQSSYNEQFF
>TRBJ2-5|NA|NA|TRBV9
TGTGCCAGCAGCGCCGGTCAAAACCGGGAGACCCAGTACTTC
CASSAGQNRETQYF
>TRBJ2-3|TRBD2|NA|TRBV5-6
TGTGCCAGCGAGGACCGACTAGCGGGAGGATTGGATACGCAGTATTTT
CASEDRLAGGLDTQYF
>TRBJ1-4|TRBD1|NA|TRBV7-2
TGTGCCAGCAGCTCACCGGGACAGCTGAGGGGAAAACTGTTTTTT
CASSSPGQLRGKLFF
>TRBJ2-5|NA|NA|TRBV19
TGTGCCAGTAGTATAAGGCTAGGGGGGCAGGAGACCCAGTACTTC
CASSIRLGGQETQYF
>TRBJ2-2|NA|NA|TRBV11-2
TGTGCCAGCCGGAGGTCCGGGGAGCTGTTTTTT
CASRRSGELFF
>TRBJ2-1|TRBD2|NA|TRBV13
TGTGCCAGCAGCTTAACAGTAGCGGGTGTCACCGGGGGTGAGCAGTTCTTC
CASSLTVAGVTGGEQFF
>TRBJ2-3|NA|NA|TRBV6-5
TGTGCCAGCAGCTTGGGACTACAGGGGGAAGATACGCAGTATTTT
CASSLGLQGEDTQYF
>TRBJ2-2|NA|NA|TRBV6-1
TGTGCCAGCATCACCGGGACACTTAAAACCGGGGAGCTGTTTTTT
CASITGTLKTGELFF
>TRBJ2-7|NA|NA|TRBV5-6
TGTGCCAGCAGCTTTAGGGGACCAAGAGGTGGCGAGCAGTACTTC
CASSFRGPRGGEQYF
>TRBJ1-3|NA|NA|TRBV5-1
TGCGCCAGCACAGGAGGGGTTACCCCTGGAAACACCATATATTTT
CASTGGVTPGNTIYF
>TRBJ2-3|NA|NA|TRBV4-3
TGCGCCAGCAGCCAAGACAGGGTACGGGATACGCAGTATTTT
CASSQDRVRDTQYF
>TRBJ2-7|NA|NA|TRBV18
TGTGCCAGCTCACCGACGGGACGACCCTCCTACGAGCAGTACTTC
CASSPTGRPSYEQYF
>TRBJ2-3|TRBD2|NA|TRBV7-9
TGTGCCAGCAGCTTAACGGGGGGAGAATGGGGAGATACGCAGTATTTT
CASSLTGGEWGDTQYF
>TRBJ1-6|NA|NA|TRBV6-1
TGTGCCAGCAGTGAGTCTGGGTTTGGTTCACCCCTCCACTTT
CASSESGFGSPLHF
>TRBJ2-6|NA|NA|TRBV19
TGTGCCAGTAGCCAATCCGACACTCCCGGGGCCAACGTCCTGACTTTC
CASSQSDTPGANVLTF
>TRBJ1-1|NA|NA|TRBV4-3
TGCGCCAGCAGCCAAGATGCGGCGGGTTTGGGAACCGAAGCTTTCTTT
CASSQDAAGLGTEAFF
>TRBJ2-7|NA|NA|TRBV10-2
TGCGCCAGCAGTACCAGGGGTGGGGGGCACTACGAGCAGTACTTC
CASSTRGGGHYEQYF
>TRBJ2-7|NA|NA|TRBV18
TGTGCCAGCTCACCCCCACAGGGCTACGAGCAGTACTTC
CASSPPQGYEQYF
>TRBJ1-5|NA|NA|TRBV20-1
TGCAGTGCCGGGGGCGAGCCCCAGCATTTT
CSAGGEPQHF
>TRBJ2-1|NA|NA|TRBV6-5
TGTGCCAGCAGCCCCTCCCGCTCCTACAATGAGCAGTTCTTC
CASSPSRSYNEQFF